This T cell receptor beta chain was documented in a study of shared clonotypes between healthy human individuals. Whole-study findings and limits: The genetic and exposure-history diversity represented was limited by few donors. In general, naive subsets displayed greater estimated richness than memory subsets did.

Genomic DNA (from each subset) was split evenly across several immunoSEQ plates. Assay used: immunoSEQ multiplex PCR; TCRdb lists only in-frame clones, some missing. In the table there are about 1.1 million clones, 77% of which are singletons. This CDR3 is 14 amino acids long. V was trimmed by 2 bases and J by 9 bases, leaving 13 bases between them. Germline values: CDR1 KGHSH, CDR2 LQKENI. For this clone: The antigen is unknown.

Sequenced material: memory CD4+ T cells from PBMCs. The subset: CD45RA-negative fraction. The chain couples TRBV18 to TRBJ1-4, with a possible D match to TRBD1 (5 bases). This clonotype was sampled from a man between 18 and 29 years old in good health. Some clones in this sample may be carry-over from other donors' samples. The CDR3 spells CASSPGTKWKKLFF. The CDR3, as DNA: TGTGCCAGCTCACCAGGGACTAAATGGAAAAAACTGTTTTTT.